A selection of T cell receptor beta chains follows, all from one sample in a study of shared clonotypes between healthy human individuals. The protocol was immunoSEQ multiplex PCR, while the TCRdb copy is restricted to in-frame clones and leaves out a portion. The repertoire has approximately 640,000 clones, about 78% of them found once; the top ten carry approximately 1.8%. The sample consisted of memory CD4+ T cells sorted from blood. All receptors come from a young woman in good health. The CDR3 runs from the conserved cysteine through the conserved F or W. The order of the fields is V gene, clone size, CDR3 protein. The listing skips clone size in some rows; elsewhere it reads once, few, many or a size class.

>TRBV7-9|.
CASSPGTGDFEQYF
>TRBV6-6|.
CASSWTAKETQYF
>TRBV13|many
CASSFITGSSYEQYF
>TRBV28|.
CASSSIRDYPYEQYF
>TRBV7-9|few
CASSMGDRENYGYTF
>TRBV2|.
CASILGLAGVGEQYF
>TRBV11-3|.
CASSDTGVGRTQYF
>TRBV29-1|few
CSVTGTGGFSGYTF
>TRBV5-1|few
CASSLAQSLYGYTF
>TRBV28|.
CASSQPGLALRQFF
>TRBV4-2|.
CASSQAGTTYEQYF
>TRBV2|.
CASSGGGTGNTIYF
>TRBV6-5|.
CASSYLSTPSTYGYTF
>TRBV2|.
CASTPLGQGPNSGNTIYF
>TRBV5-6|.
CASSPPEDFRTDTQYF
>TRBV5-1|.
CASSLAGRINTEAFF
>TRBV6-5|few
CASSKNRGRDTQYF
>TRBV29-1|.
CSVERDSARLGETFF
>TRBV28|.
CASSLGGLYEQYF
>TRBV11-2|.
CASSPTNTGELFF
>TRBV9|.
CASSVATDISGNTIYF
>TRBV5-8|.
CASSLRDLPNYGYTF
>TRBV6-1|.
CAGGRGGGNQPQHF
>TRBV21-1|many
CASRQPGTEDLYPNGYTF
>TRBV10-3|.
CAISGRGVRPMNTEAFF
>TRBV4-2|.
CASSQDPDRGWYETQYF
>TRBV14|.
CASSPFRGSTDTQYF
>TRBV15|.
CATSRTGTGGRNQPQHF
>TRBV6-1|.
CASSGGASGYNEQFF
>TRBV5-1|.
CASSLGGTVTQNIQYF
>TRBV5-1|.
CASSWGTDGNTIYF
>TRBV30|once
CAWSKWGEAAQYF
>TRBV4-1|.
CASSQSTGLGYGYTF
>TRBV4-1|once
CASSQGRGQGARYGYTF
>TRBV9|.
CASSPTLGSTDTQYF
>TRBV18|.
CASSPPGQGSVYEQYF
>TRBV13|.
CASTSGSWTDTQYF
>TRBV10-1|.
CASSEGQSNTGELFF
>TRBV6-1|.
CASSVAGAETQYF
>TRBV7-9|.
CASSLRMGFHEQFF
>TRBV11-2|.
CASRNPGREQYF
>TRBV28|.
CASSLAGAHNQPQHF
>TRBV5-8|.
CASSHISLYSDSNQPQHF
>TRBV5-4|once
CASSHPGTVPREQYF
>TRBV7-9|.
CASSLSGGDGYTF
>TRBV5-4|.
CASSLRTGGGEQYF
>TRBV29-1|few
CSVEDRQGTSLAGLANEQFF
>TRBV6-1|few
CASSEVGLAGFETQYF
>TRBV14|.
CASREGTQNTGELFF
>TRBV6-1|many
CASTDRGPGANVLTF
>TRBV5-4|.
CASSLQTSAYYEQYF
>TRBV9|.
CASRTRASGGYTF
>TRBV6-1|.
CASSEVVFAGAGYGYTF
>TRBV9|.
CASSPGGAHITDTQYF
>TRBV7-2|.
CASSRLIPGLAPGPQYF